These 15 T cell receptor beta chains share one sample of origin, sequenced in a study of technical replicates of blood from a few donors. Assay used: immunoSEQ multiplex PCR; TCRdb lists only in-frame clones, some missing. Seen here are around 65,000 clones, more than 75% observed once, and the top ten hold roughly 5.1%. The sequenced sample consisted of PBMCs. These receptor sequences come from a human donor in good health. Some clones in this sample may be carry-over from other donors' samples.

This rearrangement joins TRBV27 to TRBJ1-3, with a weak D call TRBD1 (6 bases). From germline, CDR1 is MNHEY and CDR2 SMNVEV (reference sequence). Trimming stripped 6 bases from V and 0 bases from J, with 12 bases between. This CDR3 contains 15 residues. The CDR3 DNA is TGTGCCAGCAGCCCTGACAGGAGCTCTGGAAACACCATATATTTT. It specifies CASSPDRSSGNTIYF.

Many counts were recorded for this clone. The chain carries TRBV7-8 and TRBJ2-7, with 10 bases matching TRBD1. Trimming took 1 base from V and 5 from J; bases not matched to a gene: 5. Germline V gene lookup returns CDR1 SGHVS and CDR2 FQNEAQ. The CDR3 extends over 15 amino acids. CDR3 nucleotide sequence: TGTGCCAGCAGCTTAGTGCTGGGGACAGGGGACGAGCAGTACTTC. It specifies CASSLVLGTGDEQYF.

The chain couples TRBV11-2 to TRBJ1-2; D unclear. This CDR3 comprises 16 residues. Germline values: CDR1 SGHAT, CDR2 FQNNGV. V was trimmed by 0 bases and J by 5 bases, leaving 16 bases between them. CDR3 in amino acids: CASSLDPTSVGYGYTF. In DNA, the CDR3 is TGTGCCAGCAGCTTAGACCCTACCAGCGTCGGATATGGCTACACCTTC. Using reference TRBV11-2 and TRBJ1-2 for the parts outside the CDR3, the full variable domain is EAGVAQSPRYKIIEKRQSVAFWCNPISGHATLYWYQQILGQGPKLLIQFQNNGVVDDSQLPKDRFSAERLKGVDSTLKIQPAKLEDSAVYLCASSLDPTSVGYGYTFGSGTRLTVV.

This rearrangement joins TRBV2 to TRBJ1-2; the D gene is possibly TRBD1 (5 bases). V was clipped by 8 bases and J by 8 bases, with 18 bases between them. Germline loops: CDR1 SNHLY, CDR2 FYNNEI. CDR3 length: 13 amino acids. CDR3 region: CASRTGPGNGYTF. CDR3 bases: TGTGCCAGCCGTACTGGTCCAGGGAACGGCTACACCTTC.

The chain couples TRBV10-3 to TRBJ2-7; D is perhaps TRBD1 (6 bases). Trimming removed 6 bases at V and 3 bases at J, with 9 bases between. Germline CDR1 is ENHRY and CDR2 is SYGVKD. The CDR3 sequence is 12 residues long. This CDR3 is CAISAQGYEQYF. CDR3 DNA: TGTGCCATCAGCGCACAGGGCTACGAGCAGTACTTC.

This clone was counted between two and nine times. J is TRBJ2-5 and V is TRBV13; no clear D. V gave up 5 bases and J gave up 6 bases, with 7 bases separating them. The CDR3 runs 11 residues. Germline CDR1 is PRHDT and CDR2 is FYEKMQ (reference sequence). The CDR3 DNA follows: TGTGCCAGCAGCCTTGAGAAGACCCAGTACTTC. It translates to CASSLEKTQYF.

V usage is TRBV7-9 and J usage is TRBJ2-1; 9 nucleotides agree with TRBD1. CDR1 and CDR2 (germline): SEHNR, FQNEAQ (reference sequence). CDR3 size: 17 residues. After removal of 1 base from V and 3 bases from J, the junction contained 7 bases not matched to a gene. The CDR3 reads CASSLGRGTGFYNEQFF. CDR3 nucleotides: TGTGCCAGCAGCTTAGGACGGGGGACAGGGTTCTACAATGAGCAGTTCTTC.

V usage is TRBV4-3 and J usage is TRBJ2-7; 8 bases match TRBD1. The CDR3 contains 14 residues. The ends lost 5 bases at V and 4 bases at J; junction bases unmatched: 7. CDR1 LGHNA and CDR2 YSLEER come from the germline V gene. CDR3 bases: TGCGCCAGCAGCTCACAGGGGGTGGGGTACGAGCAGTACTTC. It is translated as CASSSQGVGYEQYF.

This clone came up once. This chain links TRBV27 with TRBJ2-5, with D perhaps TRBD2 (6 bases). Germline V gives CDR1 MNHEY, CDR2 SMNVEV (reference sequence). The length of the CDR3 is 14 residues. V lost 4 bases and J lost 2, with 11 bases in between. CDR3: CASSWQGGQETQYF. CDR3 bases: TGTGCCAGCAGTTGGCAGGGAGGACAAGAGACCCAGTACTTC.

V is TRBV9 and J is TRBJ2-1; TRBD2 matches 7 bases. Germline V lookup: CDR1 SGDLS, CDR2 YYNGEE. Unmatched junction bases numbered 4, after V lost 2 bases and J lost 2 bases. This CDR3 is built from 15 residues. For the CDR3, the DNA is TGTGCCAGCAGCGTTGTGGGGGGGACCTACAATGAGCAGTTCTTC. It is translated as CASSVVGGTYNEQFF.

This chain connects TRBV5-1 to TRBJ2-2; maybe TRBD2 (6 bases). Germline V lookup: CDR1 SGHRS, CDR2 YFSETQ. Trimming removed 5 bases from V and 3 bases from J, with 11 bases in between. This CDR3 region has 14 residues. The DNA of the CDR3 is TGCGCCAGCAGGGGGACTTTTTACACCGGGGAGCTGTTTTTT. It translates to CASRGTFYTGELFF.

V and J are TRBV10-3 and TRBJ1-2, with D uncertain. V was cut by 4 bases and J by 7 bases, with 10 bases left in between. This CDR3 has 12 amino acids. The germline CDR1 and CDR2 sequences are ENHRY and SYGVKD. The CDR3 DNA is TGTGCCATCAGTGGTGCTGCGGGTGGCTACACCTTC. It codes for CAISGAAGGYTF.

This clone was picked up a small number of times. V and J are TRBV9 and TRBJ2-1; possible D gene TRBD2, 6 bases. Germline loops: CDR1 SGDLS, CDR2 YYNGEE. The CDR3 length is 16 residues. Trimming pared 0 bases from V and 10 bases from J, leaving 20 bases between. In DNA form, the CDR3 reads TGTGCCAGCAGCGTAGCATATGGGTTGGGCGGGGAAGAGCAGTTCTTC. This codes for CASSVAYGLGGEEQFF.

This chain connects TRBV6-6 to TRBJ2-3; D is perhaps TRBD1 (6 bases). V was shortened by 4 bases and J by 4 bases, with 12 bases between the two germline ends. The germline V gene encodes CDR1 MNHNY and CDR2 SVGAGI (reference sequence). The CDR3 is made up of 14 amino acids. The CDR3, as DNA: TGTGCCAGCAGTTCACAGGGAACCGCAGATACGCAGTATTTT. This gives the protein CASSSQGTADTQYF.

V and J are TRBV29-1 and TRBJ2-2, with D possibly matching TRBD1 (5 bases). This CDR3 spans 14 amino acids. With 1 base removed from V and 3 bases from J, the gap between germline ends came to 9 bases. Germline-derived CDR1 and CDR2 are SQVTM and ANQGSEA. The CDR3 DNA sequence: TGCAGCGTTGAAGGACAGACGTACACCGGGGAGCTGTTTTTT. This translates into CSVEGQTYTGELFF.